Listed below are T cell receptor beta chains from one sample, sequenced in a study of blood T cells in healthy people across ages. TCRdb recomputed calls from the 5' RACE reads with MiXCR, one row per CDR3 protein. Of roughly 830,000 distinct CDR3 sequences listed, 62% are singletons. Material: blood. These receptors were obtained from a man between 25 and 39 years old in good health. Each CDR3 is given with its conserved first and last residue. A D gene is named only where the DNA matches it firmly. Clone size is not always given. Where it is, it says once, few, many or a class for expanded clones.

v_gene,d_gene,abundance,j_gene,CDR3nt,CDR3aa
TRBV9,NA,NA,TRBJ1-2,TGTGCCAGCAGCGCCTCGGGTAGTGTGGGAGTCTATGGCTACACCTTC,CASSASGSVGVYGYTF
TRBV25-1,NA,NA,TRBJ1-2,TGTGCCAGCAGTGAACTAGGGCAGGCCTATGGCTACACCTTC,CASSELGQAYGYTF
TRBV7-7,TRBD2,once,TRBJ2-1,TGTGCCAGCAGCTTAGCGGGCGGGGGGGCTGACAGTGAGCAGTTCTTC,CASSLAGGGADSEQFF
TRBV9,NA,NA,TRBJ2-3,TGTGCCAGCAGCGTAGCTAATACGGGATGGAGCACAGATACGCAGTATTTT,CASSVANTGWSTDTQYF
TRBV9,NA,NA,TRBJ2-3,TGTGCCAGCAGCGGAATACAGACTCCCGGGGGAGATACGCAGTATTTT,CASSGIQTPGGDTQYF
TRBV12-3/TRBV12-4,NA,NA,TRBJ2-6,TGTGCCACCCAGTCGGACTCTGGGGCCAACGTCCTGACTTTC,CATQSDSGANVLTF
TRBV24-1,TRBD1,few,TRBJ2-5,TGTGCCACCAGTGATAAGGGACAGGGATGGGAGACCCAGTACTTC,CATSDKGQGWETQYF
TRBV29-1,TRBD2,few,TRBJ2-1,TGCAGCGTAGAGGAGGGCGGGGGTGAGCAGTTCTTC,CSVEEGGGEQFF
TRBV15,TRBD1,NA,TRBJ1-1,TGTGCCACCAGCAGAGGAGGGACAGGGATGAACACTGAAGCTTTCTTT,CATSRGGTGMNTEAFF
TRBV14,TRBD1,NA,TRBJ1-2,TGTGCCAGCAGCCCCTTACTCCCGGGACAGCCTCTCTATGGCTACACCTTC,CASSPLLPGQPLYGYTF
TRBV7-6,TRBD2,NA,TRBJ2-3,TGTGCCAGCAGCTTAAGTTTCTCTAGCGGCGGGACTGATACGCAGTATTTT,CASSLSFSSGGTDTQYF
TRBV7-3,NA,NA,TRBJ2-1,TGTGCCAGCAGCCCCCAATTTGGTGGCGTAAATGAGCAGTTCTTC,CASSPQFGGVNEQFF
TRBV3-1,NA,NA,TRBJ1-6,TGTGCCAGCAGCAGGGGGGATTCACCCCTCCACTTT,CASSRGDSPLHF
TRBV20-1,TRBD1,NA,TRBJ1-2,TGCAGTGCTGGGGACAGAGTATATGGCTACACCTTC,CSAGDRVYGYTF
TRBV13,NA,NA,TRBJ2-3,TGTGCCAGCAGCGGAAGACAGGATTTCACAGATACGCAGTATTTT,CASSGRQDFTDTQYF
TRBV2,NA,NA,TRBJ1-6,TGTGCCAGCAGGGAAGCCCGGCGGGGTCCCGGCGGGTCACCCCTCCACTTT,CASREARRGPGGSPLHF
TRBV29-1,NA,NA,TRBJ2-7,TGCAGCGTTGCCGGGGGTCTCCTTTCCTACGAGCAGTACTTC,CSVAGGLLSYEQYF
TRBV27,NA,NA,TRBJ2-7,TGTGCCAGCGGGATTCGTGTTTTCTACGAGCAGTACTTC,CASGIRVFYEQYF
TRBV6-6,NA,NA,TRBJ2-7,TGCGCCAGCAGTTACGAAGGTCGCACCTACGAGCAGTACTTC,CASSYEGRTYEQYF
TRBV5-1,NA,once,TRBJ1-4,TGCGCCAGCAGGGACACAGGAAGCTCTAATGAAAAACTGTTTTTT,CASRDTGSSNEKLFF
TRBV7-2,TRBD2,NA,TRBJ2-7,TGTGCCAGCAGCTTAGTTCAGCGGGGCATAGAGGTCTACGAGCAGTACTTC,CASSLVQRGIEVYEQYF
TRBV10-3,NA,few,TRBJ2-1,TGCGCCATCAGTGGGTCGGGGTCCGGTGGCCACAATGAGCAGTTCTTC,CAISGSGSGGHNEQFF
TRBV20-1,NA,NA,TRBJ1-6,TGCAGTGCTAGAGATGGAGGGAATAATTCACCCCTCCACTTT,CSARDGGNNSPLHF
TRBV7-2,NA,NA,TRBJ1-6,TGTGCCAGCAGCTTAGTAACTGCCCGGGGATCACCCCTCCACTTT,CASSLVTARGSPLHF
TRBV4-2,NA,NA,TRBJ2-7,TGTGCCAGCAGCCAAGAAGGGTCAGGCTACGAGCAGTACTTC,CASSQEGSGYEQYF
TRBV6-5,NA,NA,TRBJ2-1,TGTGCCAGCAGTTCACAGGGAGGCGGCTACAATGAGCAGTTCTTC,CASSSQGGGYNEQFF
TRBV14,NA,NA,TRBJ2-3,TGTGCCAGCAGCCCGCAAGAAAGTGTGAGCACAGATACGCAGTATTTT,CASSPQESVSTDTQYF
TRBV20-1,NA,NA,TRBJ2-5,TGCAGTGCCCTTCCTAGGGAAGAGACCCAGTACTTC,CSALPREETQYF
TRBV29-1,TRBD1,NA,TRBJ2-3,TGCAGCGTTGAATGGGGACAGCATACAGATACGCAGTATTTT,CSVEWGQHTDTQYF
TRBV6-2/TRBV6-3,TRBD2,NA,TRBJ2-1,TGTGCCAGCAGTTACTCTCGGGACGGGCTAGCGGGGGGTATTGAGCAGTTCTTC,CASSYSRDGLAGGIEQFF
TRBV6-2/TRBV6-3,NA,few,TRBJ1-2,TGTGCCAGCAGTCGGGAACCGAAAAACTATGGCTACACCTTC,CASSREPKNYGYTF
TRBV7-2,NA,few,TRBJ2-5,TGTGCCAGCAGCTTATGGACAGAGAACCAAGAGACCCAGTACTTC,CASSLWTENQETQYF
TRBV12-3/TRBV12-4,TRBD1,few,TRBJ1-2,TGTGCCAGCAGTCACCAGGGGGCGAGGTATGGCTACACCTTC,CASSHQGARYGYTF
TRBV3-1,TRBD1,few,TRBJ2-7,TGTGCCAGCAGCCAGGCCCCCCCGACAGGGATCTACGAGCAGTACTTC,CASSQAPPTGIYEQYF
TRBV20-1,NA,few,TRBJ2-5,TGCAGCGGGCTTTTGGGCGGGACAGAGACCCAGTACTTC,CSGLLGGTETQYF
TRBV20-1,NA,NA,TRBJ1-2,TGCAGTGCTAGAGTTAGTGGCAGAGATAACTATGGCTACACCTTC,CSARVSGRDNYGYTF
TRBV20-1,NA,NA,TRBJ2-1,TGCAGTGCAAGGGGCACAGGGTATGAGCAGTTCTTC,CSARGTGYEQFF
TRBV5-5,NA,few,TRBJ2-2,TGTGCCAGCAGCTTGGGGGGGGCTGTTGCCGGGGAGCTGTTTTTT,CASSLGGAVAGELFF
TRBV28,TRBD1,NA,TRBJ2-3,TGTGCCAGCAGCTCCTGGACAGGGATTAGCACAGATACGCAGTATTTT,CASSSWTGISTDTQYF
TRBV9,NA,NA,TRBJ1-1,TGTGCCAGCAGCGTAGAGGACAGCTTTTACACTGAAGCTTTCTTT,CASSVEDSFYTEAFF
TRBV6-4,NA,NA,TRBJ2-7,TGTGCCAGCACGGGACTCTTCTGGGAGCAGTACTTC,CASTGLFWEQYF
TRBV30,NA,NA,TRBJ2-7,TGTGCCTTTACAGGGAGAAACGAGCAGTACTTC,CAFTGRNEQYF
TRBV20-1,NA,NA,TRBJ1-1,TGCAGTGCTAGCCCCACGTCGGGAGAGGTGATGAACACTGAAGCTTTCTTT,CSASPTSGEVMNTEAFF
TRBV12-3/TRBV12-4,TRBD1,few,TRBJ2-4,TGTGCCAGCAGGACAGGGGGGCAAAACATTCAGTACTTC,CASRTGGQNIQYF
TRBV28,NA,NA,TRBJ2-1,TGTGCCAGCAGTGGCGGAGGAGGGTTTAACAATGAGCAGTTCTTC,CASSGGGGFNNEQFF
TRBV5-1,TRBD2,NA,TRBJ2-1,TGCGCCAGCAGCTTGGCCCTAGCGGGGAGTAGCAATGAGCAGTTCTTC,CASSLALAGSSNEQFF
TRBV7-9,NA,NA,TRBJ2-4,TGTGCCAGCAGCTTAGTAGGACATCAAAAAAACATTCAGTACTTC,CASSLVGHQKNIQYF
TRBV2,TRBD1,NA,TRBJ1-2,TGTGCCAGCAGTGCGCGAGGACAGGGGGCGCGGTATCCCTATGGCTGCACCTTC,CASSARGQGARYPYGCTF
TRBV27,NA,few,TRBJ2-3,TGTGCCAGCAGTTTATTGAGTCGGAATGTCACAGATACGCAGTATTTT,CASSLLSRNVTDTQYF
TRBV7-2,NA,NA,TRBJ2-1,TGTGCCAGCAGCTCAATGGGAGTGGCCTACAATGAGCAGTTCTTC,CASSSMGVAYNEQFF
TRBV27,NA,NA,TRBJ2-5,TGTGCCAGCAGTTTTCTGCTGGCGGGGAGAGACGAGACCCAGTACTTC,CASSFLLAGRDETQYF
TRBV6-6,NA,NA,TRBJ2-3,TGTGCCAGCAGTTACTCGAAGGAGTGGGGGCAGGGAGATACGCAGTATTTT,CASSYSKEWGQGDTQYF
TRBV28,NA,NA,TRBJ2-1,TGTGCCAGCAGCATGCAGGGTTTTCAGTTCTTC,CASSMQGFQFF
TRBV15,TRBD1,NA,TRBJ1-5,TGTGCCACCAGCCCCCGCGGGACAGGGAGCAATCAGCCCCAGCATTTT,CATSPRGTGSNQPQHF
TRBV4-1,TRBD1,NA,TRBJ2-6,TGCGCCAGCACAAAAACAGGGGTCGGGGCCAGCGTCCTGACTTTC,CASTKTGVGASVLTF